The 7 T cell receptor beta chains presented below share a single source sample, sequenced in a study of blood T cell repertoires in COVID-19. Libraries were prepared by immunoSEQ multiplex PCR; TCRdb keeps only in-frame clonotypes and omits some of them. This sample has 300,000 to 350,000 clones; roughly 85% occur once, and the top ten carry 4% to 5%. The sample comprised PBMCs or T cells enriched from blood (not recorded which). These receptors originate from a middle-aged woman with acute COVID-19.

This chain connects TRBV6-5 to TRBJ2-1; no clear D. Germline values: CDR1 MNHEY, CDR2 SVGAGI. V was pared by 6 bases and J by 6 bases, with 15 bases between. This CDR3 has 14 amino acids. CDR3 DNA sequence: TGTGCCAGCAGCGATACGCTACCAGGCAATGAGCAGTTCTTC. This gives the protein CASSDTLPGNEQFF.

The CDR3 protein is CASSLVETGPYGYTF. The CDR3, as DNA: TGCGCCAGCAGCTTGGTGGAGACAGGTCCCTATGGCTACACCTTC. The V and J genes are TRBV5-1 and TRBJ1-2; possibly TRBD1 for D (6 bases). CDR3 length: 15 residues. The V end lost 0 bases, the J end lost 4 bases, and 13 bases lay between the germline ends. Germline assignment: CDR1 SGHRS and CDR2 YFSETQ.

In its sample, this clone was seen a few times. The chain is built from TRBV10-3 and TRBJ2-1; TRBD2 matches at 15 bases. The germline V gene encodes CDR1 ENHRY and CDR2 SYGVKD. The junction had 5 bases not matched to a gene; V was cut back by 10 bases and J by 4 bases. The CDR3 length is 15 residues. The CDR3 protein is CARRTSGGGYNEQFF. The CDR3 coding sequence is TGTGCCAGAAGGACTAGCGGGGGGGGTTACAATGAGCAGTTCTTC.

The chain is built from TRBV6-1 and TRBJ1-6; TRBD1 matches 9 bases. This CDR3 region has 15 residues. The V segment lost 6 bases and the J segment 10 bases; nucleotides outside the gene matches: 10. CDR1 MNHNS and CDR2 SASEGT come from the germline V gene. CDR3 region: CASSTGQGLLSPLHF. DNA for the CDR3: TGTGCCAGCAGCACGGGACAGGGCCTACTGTCACCCCTCCACTTT.

In this sample, this clone turned up once. V gene TRBV2 combines with J gene TRBJ2-3; D gene uncertain. Trimming removed 7 bases at V and 0 bases at J, with 14 bases between. There are 15 residues in the CDR3. Germline V lookup: CDR1 SNHLY, CDR2 FYNNEI. The CDR3 sequence: CASMLEVKSTDTQYF. The CDR3 nucleotides are TGTGCCAGCATGCTAGAGGTCAAGAGCACAGATACGCAGTATTTT.

The V gene is TRBV9, the J gene TRBJ1-1, with D perhaps TRBD1 (6 bases). CDR1 is SGDLS and CDR2 is YYNGEE in the germline V gene. CDR3 size: 16 residues. V gave up 4 bases and J gave up 3 bases, with 19 bases separating them. The CDR3, as DNA: TGTGCCAGCAGCCCGCGTACCACAGGGTCGGACACTGAAGCTTTCTTT. This gives the protein CASSPRTTGSDTEAFF.

The V gene is TRBV6-5, the J gene TRBJ1-2, with D perhaps matching TRBD1 (6 bases). CDR1 and CDR2 (germline): MNHEY, SVGAGI. CDR3 length equals 14 residues. V lost 6 bases to trimming and J lost 4 bases, with 15 bases between them. The CDR3 nucleotides read TGTGCCAGCAGGGGCCAGGGGCAAGGCTATGGCTACACCTTC. Translating gives CASRGQGQGYGYTF.